This TCR beta chain emerged from a study of T-cell memory formation after mild COVID-19. This clonotype was found a few times. Its antigen is unidentified. The study, taken as a whole, reports: Researchers could not confirm that second-wave clones peaking on day 37 targeted SARS-CoV-2. Detection of some responders pre-infection suggested pre-existing cross-reactive memory T cells participated.

Constant-segment primers served in 5'RACE that generated TCR alpha and TCR beta cDNA libraries bearing sample barcodes and UMIs. TCRdb analysed the 5' RACE reads with MiXCR anew, one entry per CDR3 protein. The sample includes over 70,000 distinct CDR3 sequences, roughly 16% of them seen just once. Specimen: PBMCs or a T cell subset sorted from them (not recorded which). The source of this sequence is a young man who had mild COVID-19 (a few samples of this study predate the infection). Cell type and time point are not known.

The CDR3 DNA follows: TGTGCCAGCAGCCAAAGGAGACAGGGGGCAAGGGAGCAGTACTTC. Translating it yields CASSQRRQGAREQYF. The chain has TRBV4-2 and TRBJ2-7, with 10 bases identical to TRBD1. V shed 2 bases, J shed 7 bases, and the junction held 8 bases outside the gene matches. CDR3 size: 15 residues. Per germline, CDR1 LGHNA and CDR2 YNFKEQ.